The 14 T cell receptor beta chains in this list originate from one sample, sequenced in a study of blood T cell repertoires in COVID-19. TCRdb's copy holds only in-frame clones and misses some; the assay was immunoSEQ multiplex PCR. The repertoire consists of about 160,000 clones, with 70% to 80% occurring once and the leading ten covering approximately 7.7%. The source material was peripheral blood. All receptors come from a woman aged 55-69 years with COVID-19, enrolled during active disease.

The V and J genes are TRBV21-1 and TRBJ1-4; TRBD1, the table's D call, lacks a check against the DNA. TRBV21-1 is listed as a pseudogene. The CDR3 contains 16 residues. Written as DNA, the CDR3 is TGTGCCAGCAGCAATGGGTGGGCAGGGGGCGACGAAAAACTGTTTTTT. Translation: CASSNGWAGGDEKLFF.

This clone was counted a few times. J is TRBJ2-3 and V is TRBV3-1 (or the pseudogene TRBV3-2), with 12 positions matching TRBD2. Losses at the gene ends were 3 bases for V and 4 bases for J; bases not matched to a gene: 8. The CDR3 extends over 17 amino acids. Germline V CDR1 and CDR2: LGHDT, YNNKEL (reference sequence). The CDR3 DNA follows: TGTGCCAGCAGCCATACCGGACTAGCGGGAAGGTCAGATACGCAGTATTTT. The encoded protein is CASSHTGLAGRSDTQYF.

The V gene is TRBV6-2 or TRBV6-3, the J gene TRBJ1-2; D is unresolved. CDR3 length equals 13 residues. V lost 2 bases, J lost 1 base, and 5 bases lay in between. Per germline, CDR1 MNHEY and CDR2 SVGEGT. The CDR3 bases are TGTGCCAGCAGTTACGAACTTAACTATGGCTACACCTTC. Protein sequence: CASSYELNYGYTF.

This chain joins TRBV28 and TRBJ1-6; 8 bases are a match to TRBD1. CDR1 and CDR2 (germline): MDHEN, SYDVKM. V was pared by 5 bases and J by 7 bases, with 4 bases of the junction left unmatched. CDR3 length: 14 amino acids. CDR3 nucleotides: TGTGCCAGCAGTCGACAGGGGAGGAATTCACCCCTCCACTTT. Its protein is CASSRQGRNSPLHF.

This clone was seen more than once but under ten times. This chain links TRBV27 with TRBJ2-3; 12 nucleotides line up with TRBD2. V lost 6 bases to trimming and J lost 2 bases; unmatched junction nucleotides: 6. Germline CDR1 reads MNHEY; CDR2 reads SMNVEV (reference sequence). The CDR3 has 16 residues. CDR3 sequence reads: CASSPGLAGFTDTQYF. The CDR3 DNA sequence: TGTGCCAGCAGCCCCGGACTAGCGGGATTCACAGATACGCAGTATTTT.

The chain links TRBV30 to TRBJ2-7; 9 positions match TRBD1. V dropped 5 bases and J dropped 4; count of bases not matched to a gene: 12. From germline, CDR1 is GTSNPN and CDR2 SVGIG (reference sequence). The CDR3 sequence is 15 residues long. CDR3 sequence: CAWQSAGTGIYEQYF. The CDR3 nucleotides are TGTGCCTGGCAAAGCGCCGGGACAGGGATTTACGAGCAGTACTTC.

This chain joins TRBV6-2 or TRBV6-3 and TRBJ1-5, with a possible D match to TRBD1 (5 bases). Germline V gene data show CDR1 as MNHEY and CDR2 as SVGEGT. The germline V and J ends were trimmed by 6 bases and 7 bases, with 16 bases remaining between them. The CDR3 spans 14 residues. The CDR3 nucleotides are TGTGCCAGCAGCTCCGGACATCTCCTACAGCCCCAGCATTTT. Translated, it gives CASSSGHLLQPQHF.

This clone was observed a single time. CDR3 sequence: CASSQQLSGANVLTF. CDR3 nucleotides: TGTGCCAGCAGTCAACAGCTCTCTGGGGCCAACGTCCTGACTTTC. The rearrangement joins TRBV28 to TRBJ2-6; D unresolved. CDR3 length equals 15 residues. Trimming stripped 5 bases from V and 0 bases from J, with 8 bases between. Germline CDR1 MDHEN, CDR2 SYDVKM.

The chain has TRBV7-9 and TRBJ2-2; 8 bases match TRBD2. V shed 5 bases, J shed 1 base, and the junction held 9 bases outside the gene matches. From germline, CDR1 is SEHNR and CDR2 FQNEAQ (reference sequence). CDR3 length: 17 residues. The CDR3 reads CASSDLGLAGNTGELFF. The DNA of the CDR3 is TGTGCCAGCAGCGACCTAGGCCTAGCGGGGAACACCGGGGAGCTGTTTTTT.

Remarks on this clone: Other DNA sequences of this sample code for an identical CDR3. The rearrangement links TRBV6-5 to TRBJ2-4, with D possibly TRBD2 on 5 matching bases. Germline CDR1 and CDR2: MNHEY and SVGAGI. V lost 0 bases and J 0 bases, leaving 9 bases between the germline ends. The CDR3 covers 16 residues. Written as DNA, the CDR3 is TGTGCCAGCAGTTACTCGAGGGTACTAGCCAAAAACATTCAGTACTTC. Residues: CASSYSRVLAKNIQYF.

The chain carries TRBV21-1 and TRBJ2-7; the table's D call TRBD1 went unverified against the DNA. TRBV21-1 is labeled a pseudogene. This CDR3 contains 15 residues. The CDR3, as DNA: TGTGCCAGCCCTAAAAGGACCACAGGTACCTACGAGCAGTACTTC. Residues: CASPKRTTGTYEQYF.

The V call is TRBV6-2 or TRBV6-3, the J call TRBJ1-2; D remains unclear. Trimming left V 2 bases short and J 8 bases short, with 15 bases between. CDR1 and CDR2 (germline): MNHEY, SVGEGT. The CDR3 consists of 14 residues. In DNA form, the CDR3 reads TGTGCCAGCAGTTACCTAGGCGATCGCTGGGGCTACACCTTC. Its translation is CASSYLGDRWGYTF.

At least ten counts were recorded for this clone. The CDR3, as DNA: TGTGCCAGCAGTTCCGGGACTAGCGACAATGAGCAGTTCTTC. Translation gives CASSSGTSDNEQFF. This chain links TRBV28 with TRBJ2-1; 10 bases map to TRBD2. The CDR3 covers 14 residues. In germline, CDR1 is MDHEN, CDR2 SYDVKM. The junction had 2 bases not matched to a gene; V was cut back by 4 bases and J by 5 bases. Variable domain in full (rest from reference TRBV28 and TRBJ2-1): DVKVTQSSRYLVKRTGEKVFLECVQDMDHENMFWYRQDPGLGLRLIYFSYDVKMKEKGDIPEGYSVSREKKERFSLILESASTNQTSMYLCASSSGTSDNEQFFGPGTRLTVL.

The CDR3 is CASSIQAGGTNTGELFF. The CDR3 bases are TGTGCCAGCAGTATCCAAGCGGGAGGGACGAACACCGGGGAGCTGTTTTTT. This chain uses TRBV28 with TRBJ2-2; TRBD2 matches at 10 bases. Germline lookup yields CDR1 MDHEN and CDR2 SYDVKM. V was pared by 5 bases and J by 0 bases, with 6 bases of the junction left unmatched. The CDR3 length is 17 residues.